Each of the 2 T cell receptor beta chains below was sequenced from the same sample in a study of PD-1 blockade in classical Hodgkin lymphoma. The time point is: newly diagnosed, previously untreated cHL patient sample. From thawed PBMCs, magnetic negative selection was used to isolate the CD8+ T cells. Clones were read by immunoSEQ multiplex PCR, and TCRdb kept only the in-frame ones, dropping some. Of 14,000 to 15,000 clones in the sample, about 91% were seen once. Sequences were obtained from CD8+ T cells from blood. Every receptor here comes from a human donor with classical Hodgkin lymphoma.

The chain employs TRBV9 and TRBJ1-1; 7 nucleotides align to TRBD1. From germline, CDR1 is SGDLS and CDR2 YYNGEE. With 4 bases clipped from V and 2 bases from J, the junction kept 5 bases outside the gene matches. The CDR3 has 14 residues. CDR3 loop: CASSMGTANTEAFF. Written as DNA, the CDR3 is TGTGCCAGCAGCATGGGGACAGCCAACACTGAAGCTTTCTTT.

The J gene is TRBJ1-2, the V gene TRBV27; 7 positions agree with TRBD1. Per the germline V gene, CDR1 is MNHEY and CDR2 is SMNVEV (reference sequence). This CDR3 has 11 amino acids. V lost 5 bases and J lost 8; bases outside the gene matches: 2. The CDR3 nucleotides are TGTGCCAGCAGTCCGGGACAGGGCTACACCTTC. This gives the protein CASSPGQGYTF.